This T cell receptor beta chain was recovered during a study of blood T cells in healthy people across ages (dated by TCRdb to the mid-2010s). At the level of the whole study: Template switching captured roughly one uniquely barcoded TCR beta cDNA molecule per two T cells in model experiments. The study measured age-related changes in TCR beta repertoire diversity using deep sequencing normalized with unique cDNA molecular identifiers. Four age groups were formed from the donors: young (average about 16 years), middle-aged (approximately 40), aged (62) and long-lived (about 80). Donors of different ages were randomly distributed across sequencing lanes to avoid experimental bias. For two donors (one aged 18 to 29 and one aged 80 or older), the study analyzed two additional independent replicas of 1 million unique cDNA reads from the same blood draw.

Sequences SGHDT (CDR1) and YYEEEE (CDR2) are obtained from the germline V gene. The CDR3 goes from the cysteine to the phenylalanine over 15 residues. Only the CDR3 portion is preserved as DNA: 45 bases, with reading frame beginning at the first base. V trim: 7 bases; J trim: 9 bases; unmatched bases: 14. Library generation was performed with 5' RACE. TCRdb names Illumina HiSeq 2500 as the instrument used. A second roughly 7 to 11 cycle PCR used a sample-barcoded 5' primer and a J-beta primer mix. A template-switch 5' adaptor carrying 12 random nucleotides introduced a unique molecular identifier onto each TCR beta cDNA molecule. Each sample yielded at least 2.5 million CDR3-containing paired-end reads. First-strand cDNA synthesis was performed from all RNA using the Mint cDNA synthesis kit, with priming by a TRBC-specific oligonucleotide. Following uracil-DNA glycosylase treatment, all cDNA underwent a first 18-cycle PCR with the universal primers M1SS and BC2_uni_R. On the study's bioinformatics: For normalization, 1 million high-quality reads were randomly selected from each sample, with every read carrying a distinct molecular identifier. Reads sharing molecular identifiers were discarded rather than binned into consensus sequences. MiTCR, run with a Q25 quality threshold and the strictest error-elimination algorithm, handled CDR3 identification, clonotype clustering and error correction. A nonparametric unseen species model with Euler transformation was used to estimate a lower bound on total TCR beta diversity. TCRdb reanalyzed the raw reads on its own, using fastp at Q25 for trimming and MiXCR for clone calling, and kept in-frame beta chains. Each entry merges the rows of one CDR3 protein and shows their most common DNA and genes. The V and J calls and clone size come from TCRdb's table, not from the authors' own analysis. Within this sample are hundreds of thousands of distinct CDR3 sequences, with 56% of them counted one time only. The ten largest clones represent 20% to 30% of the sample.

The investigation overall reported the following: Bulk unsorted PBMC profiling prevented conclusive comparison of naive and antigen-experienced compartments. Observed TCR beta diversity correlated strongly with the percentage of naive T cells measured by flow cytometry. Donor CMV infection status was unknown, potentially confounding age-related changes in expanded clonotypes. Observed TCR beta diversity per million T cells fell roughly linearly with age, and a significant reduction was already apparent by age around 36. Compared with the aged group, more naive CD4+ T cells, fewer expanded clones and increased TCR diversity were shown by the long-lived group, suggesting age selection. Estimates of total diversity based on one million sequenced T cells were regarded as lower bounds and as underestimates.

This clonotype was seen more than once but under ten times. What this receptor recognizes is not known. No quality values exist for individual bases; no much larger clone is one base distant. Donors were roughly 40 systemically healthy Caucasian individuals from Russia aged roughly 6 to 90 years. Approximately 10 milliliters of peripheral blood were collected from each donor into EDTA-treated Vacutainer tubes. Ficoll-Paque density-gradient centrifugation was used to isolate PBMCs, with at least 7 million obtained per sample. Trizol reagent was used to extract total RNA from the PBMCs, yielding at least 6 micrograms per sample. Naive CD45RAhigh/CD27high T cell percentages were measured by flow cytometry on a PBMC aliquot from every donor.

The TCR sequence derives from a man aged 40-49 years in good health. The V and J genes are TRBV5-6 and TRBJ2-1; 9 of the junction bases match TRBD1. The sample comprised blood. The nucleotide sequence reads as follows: TGTGCCAGCCGTCTACAACAGGGGGCTAGGAGTGAGCAGTTCTTC. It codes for CASRLQQGARSEQFF.